This TCR beta chain was profiled in a study of graft-versus-host responses after intestinal transplantation. Overall study context: Every one of the recipients received anti-thymocyte globulin induction and afterwards took tacrolimus and steroids for approximately 3 years.

The CDR3 extends over 15 amino acids. Germline CDR1 SGHTA, CDR2 FQGTGA. The V and J ends lost 5 bases and 1 base respectively, with 14 bases between them. TCRdb keeps only in-frame clones here, not all; method: immunoSEQ multiplex PCR. The sample yields 14,000 to 15,000 clones, approximately 96% seen once. Notes on the study in general: Researchers found GvH clones in recipient marrow, and some showed up first in ileum or blood. After transplant, early declines in HvG clones were associated with peak levels of circulating GvH clones.

As concerns this clone: Its matching antigen is unknown.

The chain uses TRBV7-3 and TRBJ1-1, with D unclear. This TCR came from a human patient who received an intestinal transplant, so some T cells may come from the graft donor. Sequenced here: PBMCs, sampled 9 days after transplant. The CDR3 nucleotides read TGTGCCAGCAGCCACGACGGAGTAGGGAACACTGAAGCTTTCTTT. This encodes CASSHDGVGNTEAFF.